Below are 22 T cell receptor beta chains sequenced from a single sample in a study of T cells in Graves' hyperthyroidism and ophthalmopathy. The investigators amplified TCR beta CDR3 regions from RNA transcripts. Initially, a first-round RT-PCR of the TCR CDR3 employed the HTBI primer set. TCRdb re-analysed the multiplex PCR reads in MiXCR, keeping a single row per CDR3 protein. The table has roughly 350,000 distinct CDR3 sequences, roughly 13% seen once. Specimen: blood. Receptor source: a woman aged 40 to 55 with Graves' ophthalmopathy.

Many counts were recorded for this clonotype. This chain connects TRBV12-3 or TRBV12-4 to TRBJ1-1; no clear D. V was clipped by 5 bases and J by 5 bases, with 12 bases between them. The length of the CDR3 is 13 residues. The CDR3 sequence: CASSPLWGTEAFF. CDR3 coding DNA: TGTGCCAGCAGTCCCCTTTGGGGAACTGAAGCTTTCTTT.

This clonotype has a count of ten or more. This chain links TRBV24-1 with TRBJ2-7; no clear D gene. The length of the CDR3 is 12 residues. Between the trimmed V and J ends, which lost 1 base and 5 bases, there was a span of 5 bases. Germline V CDR1 and CDR2: KGHDR, SFDVKD. The DNA of the CDR3 is TGTGCCACCAGTGATTTAACCCACGAGCAGTACTTC. Encoded protein: CATSDLTHEQYF.

This clonotype has at least ten counts. V usage is TRBV12-3 or TRBV12-4 and J usage is TRBJ2-2; 9 bases line up with TRBD2. The CDR3 totals 14 residues. Germline trimming cut 2 bases from V and 6 bases from J; bases unmatched to any gene: 1. CDR3 in amino acids: CASSLTSGSGELFF. The CDR3 nucleotides read TGTGCCAGCAGTTTAACTAGCGGGTCCGGGGAGCTGTTTTTT.

The sample holds many counts of this clonotype. The V and J genes are TRBV28 and TRBJ1-2, with D hard to call. Trimming pared 5 bases from V and 7 bases from J, leaving 23 bases between. Looked up from germline, CDR1 is MDHEN and CDR2 is SYDVKM. This CDR3 has 16 amino acids. Here the CDR3 reads CASSRQQRPLVVGYTF. The CDR3 DNA is TGTGCCAGCAGTCGCCAACAGAGACCACTGGTCGTTGGCTACACCTTC.

In DNA form, the CDR3 reads TGCGCCAGCAGCCAAGAGGGACAGGGGTATTCACCCCTCCACTTT. Translation: CASSQEGQGYSPLHF. The J gene is TRBJ1-6, the V gene TRBV4-1, with 10 bases aligning to TRBD1. The CDR3 has 15 residues. V lost 0 bases to trimming and J lost 8 bases; unmatched junction nucleotides: 1. The germline CDR1 and CDR2 sequences are MGHRA and YSYEKL.

This clonotype was observed many times. This chain connects TRBV27 to TRBJ2-2, with 9 bases fitting TRBD1. The length of the CDR3 is 14 residues. Germline lookup yields CDR1 MNHEY and CDR2 SMNVEV (reference sequence). With 3 bases clipped from V and 5 bases from J, the junction kept 1 base outside the gene matches. The DNA of the CDR3 is TGTGCCAGCAGTTTCGGGACAGGGACCGGGGAGCTGTTTTTT. This sequence encodes CASSFGTGTGELFF.

There are a few counts of this clonotype. The rearrangement uses TRBV10-2 and TRBJ2-7; D gene uncertain. This CDR3 comprises 13 residues. The germline V and J ends were trimmed by 1 base and 0 bases, with 4 bases remaining between them. CDR1 is WSHSY, CDR2 SAAADI, per germline. The CDR3 spells CASSEWVSYEQYF. CDR3 DNA sequence: TGCGCCAGCAGTGAGTGGGTCTCCTACGAGCAGTACTTC.

About this clonotype: A read error is possible here, since a much larger clone lies one base away. The rearrangement uses TRBV7-6 and TRBJ2-3, with a tentative D call TRBD1 (5 bases). Germline V gene data show CDR1 as SGHVS and CDR2 as FNYEAQ. The CDR3 length is 15 residues. CDR3 in DNA: TGTGCCAGCAGCAAAAGGCCAACCGGCACAGGTACGCAGTATTTT. Residues: CASSKRPTGTGTQYF.

This clonotype has a count of ten or more. The chain carries TRBV20-1 and TRBJ2-1; 7 bases map to TRBD2. Germline V gene data show CDR1 as DFQATT and CDR2 as SNEGSKA (reference sequence). The CDR3 contains 16 residues. V trimming: 3 bases; J trimming: 4 bases; junction bases outside the gene matches: 12. DNA of the CDR3: TGCAGTGCTAGCCTCCTCATGGCGGGGGAATACAATGAGCAGTTCTTC. It specifies CSASLLMAGEYNEQFF.

Ten or more counts support this clonotype. The CDR3: CASSSGQGGQETQYF. The CDR3 nucleotides are TGTGCCAGCAGTTCGGGACAGGGCGGCCAAGAGACCCAGTACTTC. The chain has TRBV27 and TRBJ2-5; TRBD1 matches 9 bases. The V gene end was trimmed by 4 bases and the J gene end by 1 base; junction bases not matched to a gene: 4. Germline loops: CDR1 MNHEY, CDR2 SMNVEV (reference sequence). The CDR3 sequence is 15 residues long.

This clonotype occurred many times. The V call is TRBV7-9, the J call TRBJ2-3; D is possibly TRBD2 (6 bases). V shed 2 bases and J shed 3 bases, with 9 bases lying between them. The CDR3 covers 14 residues. Per the germline V gene, CDR1 is SEHNR and CDR2 is FQNEAQ (reference sequence). CDR3 in amino acids: CASSLRRETDTQYF. Here the CDR3 DNA reads TGTGCCAGCAGCTTACGGCGGGAAACAGATACGCAGTATTTT.

On this clonotype itself: A read error may account for a junction end that differs from germline. The chain combines TRBV14 with TRBJ2-5, with TRBD2 matching 9 bases. CDR1 is SGHDN and CDR2 is FVKESK in the germline V gene. The CDR3 has 15 amino acids. Here the CDR3 reads CASSVPRTSVETRYF. In nucleotides, the CDR3 is TGTGCCAGCAGCGTCCCCCGGACTAGCGTCGAGACCCGGTACTTC.

This chain connects TRBV5-1 to TRBJ2-5; tentatively, D is TRBD1 (6 bases). The V gene lost 0 bases and the J gene lost 5 bases, with 14 bases spanning the gap. The CDR3 is 15 residues long. CDR1 is SGHRS and CDR2 is YFSETQ in the germline V gene. Written as DNA, the CDR3 is TGCGCCAGCAGCTTGGAGGGGGTGATGTTGGAGACCCAGTACTTC. This sequence encodes CASSLEGVMLETQYF.

At least ten counts were recorded for this clonotype. CDR3 region: CASSVGWNTEAFF. As DNA, the CDR3 is TGTGCCAGCAGCGTAGGGTGGAACACTGAAGCTTTCTTT. The rearrangement uses TRBV9 and TRBJ1-1; D unclear. The CDR3 loop spans 13 amino acids. V lost 0 bases and J lost 1, with 4 bases in between. Germline assignment: CDR1 SGDLS and CDR2 YYNGEE.

This clonotype was seen ten or more times. The chain combines TRBV28 with TRBJ2-5; D is ambiguous. Per germline, CDR1 MDHEN and CDR2 SYDVKM. This CDR3 region has 13 residues. Trimming removed 6 bases at V and 13 bases at J, with 21 bases between. The CDR3 sequence is CASRPLLVAATYF. DNA for the CDR3: TGTGCCAGCAGACCACTTTTAGTGGCCGCCACGTACTTC. The full variable domain, in which reference TRBV28 and TRBJ2-5 provide the parts outside the CDR3, is DVKVTQSSRYLVKRTGEKVFLECVQDMDHENMFWYRQDPGLGLRLIYFSYDVKMKEKGDIPEGYSVSREKKERFSLILESASTNQTSMYLCASRPLLVAATYFGPGTRLLVL.

This clonotype has at least ten counts. The CDR3 DNA sequence: TGTGCCAGCAGGCGACAGGGGGTTGACACTGAAGCTTTCTTT. Protein sequence: CASRRQGVDTEAFF. This rearrangement joins TRBV12-3 or TRBV12-4 to TRBJ1-1, with TRBD1 matching 9 bases. J was trimmed by 3 bases and V by 6 bases; bases with no gene match: 5. This CDR3 region has 14 residues.

This clonotype was seen a handful of times. The genes are TRBV27 and TRBJ2-7; D is possibly TRBD2 (5 bases). Trimming removed 2 bases from V and 2 bases from J, with 10 bases in between. The CDR3 has 14 amino acids. Germline V gene lookup returns CDR1 MNHEY and CDR2 SMNVEV (reference sequence). The CDR3 region has the DNA TGTGCCAGCAGTTTAATTTGGCGGGCCTACGAGCAGTACTTC. Translated: CASSLIWRAYEQYF.

As for this clonotype: At one end the junction does not follow the germline gene, possibly because of a read error. The chain couples TRBV30 to TRBJ1-1; D is perhaps TRBD1 (5 bases). CDR1 is GTSNPN, CDR2 SVGIG, per germline (reference sequence). The CDR3 has 14 amino acids. CDR3 amino acids: CVWSVGAENTEAFF. The CDR3 bases are TGTGTCTGGAGTGTAGGGGCAGAAAACACTGAAGCTTTCTTT.

This clonotype was seen at least ten times. The chain employs TRBV11-2 and TRBJ2-7; the match to TRBD1 covers 7 bases. There are 15 residues in the CDR3. The germline V gene has CDR1 SGHAT and CDR2 FQNNGV. V lost 5 bases, J lost 2 bases, and 9 bases stayed unmatched. CDR3 sequence reads: CASSPLRDRPYEQYF. In DNA form, the CDR3 reads TGTGCCAGCAGCCCCCTCCGGGACAGACCCTACGAGCAGTACTTC.

This chain uses TRBV5-1 with TRBJ2-5; tentatively, D is TRBD2 (6 bases). The germline V gene has CDR1 SGHRS and CDR2 YFSETQ. CDR3 size: 15 residues. The V end lost 4 bases, the J end lost 5 bases, and 18 bases lay between the germline ends. CDR3 sequence: CASSMTSTSAETQYF. The CDR3 DNA sequence: TGCGCCAGCAGCATGACTAGTACATCGGCCGAGACCCAGTACTTC.

Ten or more counts support this clonotype. The chain links TRBV27 to TRBJ2-1; TRBD2 agrees at 12 bases. Per germline, CDR1 MNHEY and CDR2 SMNVEV (reference sequence). Germline trimming cut 2 bases from V and 5 bases from J; bases unmatched to any gene: 4. This CDR3 has 16 amino acids. The CDR3 sequence is CASSLLRLAGDNEQFF. The CDR3 nucleotides are TGTGCCAGCAGTTTACTCAGACTAGCGGGGGACAATGAGCAGTTCTTC.

This clonotype was seen at least ten times. The chain recombines TRBV18 with TRBJ1-4; a weak D match, TRBD1 (5 bases). The CDR3 runs to 13 residues. V lost 8 bases and J 4 bases, leaving 11 bases between the germline ends. Germline CDR1 KGHSH, CDR2 LQKENI. The chain's CDR3 is CASSPQGNEKLFF. In DNA form, the CDR3 reads TGTGCCAGCAGTCCGCAGGGTAATGAAAAACTGTTTTTT.